This is a list of T cell receptor beta chains from one sample in a study of blood T cell repertoires in COVID-19. Method: immunoSEQ multiplex PCR; TCRdb's copy keeps in-frame clones and lacks some. The sample has roughly 410,000 clones, about nine tenths seen once. Sequenced material: peripheral blood. The receptors were sampled from a woman aged 40 to 50 with COVID-19, enrolled during active disease. Each CDR3 is given with its conserved first and last residue. Each record gives: CDR3 DNA, CDR3 protein, V gene, J gene, clone size, D gene. A D gene is named only where the DNA matches it firmly. Size values are once, few and many counts, or a class for expanded clones, and some rows have none.

DNA: TGTGCCAGCAGTTATGGAGGGTCTGGGGCCAACGTCCTGACTTTC
CDR3: CASSYGGSGANVLTF
V: TRBV27
J: TRBJ2-6
size: once
D: .

DNA: TGTGCCAGCTCAACGGGGGACAGGGGAGGCAATGAGCAGTTCTTC
CDR3: CASSTGDRGGNEQFF
V: TRBV18
J: TRBJ2-1
size: .
D: TRBD1

DNA: TGTGCCAGCAGCGTGACTAGCGGGGGGTTCACAGATACGCAGTATTTT
CDR3: CASSVTSGGFTDTQYF
V: TRBV9
J: TRBJ2-3
size: .
D: TRBD2

DNA: TGCGCCAGCAGCTTTTCGGGAGACGAGCAGTTCTTC
CDR3: CASSFSGDEQFF
V: TRBV5-1
J: TRBJ2-1
size: .
D: .

DNA: TGTGCCAGCAGCCCGAGGTCCAATGAAAAACTGTTTTTT
CDR3: CASSPRSNEKLFF
V: TRBV3-1/TRBV3-2
J: TRBJ1-4
size: .
D: .

DNA: TGTGCCAGCAGCTTGGACAGGGATGGTGAAGCTTTCTTT
CDR3: CASSLDRDGEAFF
V: TRBV5-6
J: TRBJ1-1
size: .
D: .

DNA: TGTGCCAGCAGCGGGACAGAAAGTAACTATGGCTACACCTTC
CDR3: CASSGTESNYGYTF
V: TRBV7-9
J: TRBJ1-2
size: .
D: TRBD1

DNA: TGTGCCAGCAGCGTAGCAGGGGGCAATGCCTATGGCTACACCTTC
CDR3: CASSVAGGNAYGYTF
V: TRBV9
J: TRBJ1-2
size: .
D: TRBD1

DNA: TGTGCCAGCAGCCGTGACAGGGACTCTGGAAACACCATATATTTT
CDR3: CASSRDRDSGNTIYF
V: TRBV6-5
J: TRBJ1-3
size: .
D: TRBD1

DNA: TGTGCCAGCAGCGACTCCGGGACAGGCAGCTATGGCTACACCTTC
CDR3: CASSDSGTGSYGYTF
V: TRBV7-2
J: TRBJ1-2
size: .
D: TRBD1

DNA: TGTGCCACCAGCAGTCAGACTCCTTCTGGAGGCTACACCTTC
CDR3: CATSSQTPSGGYTF
V: TRBV15
J: TRBJ1-2
size: once
D: .

DNA: TGTGCCAGCAGCCTCCGAGACTCCCTAATCTACGAGCAGTACTTC
CDR3: CASSLRDSLIYEQYF
V: TRBV21-1
J: TRBJ2-7
size: once
D: .

DNA: TGTGCCAGCAGCTCAGACAGGGATGAAGCTTTCTTT
CDR3: CASSSDRDEAFF
V: TRBV6-5
J: TRBJ1-1
size: .
D: TRBD1

DNA: TGCGCCAGCAGCTCCGATCCCGGGGACTCCTACGAGCAGTACTTC
CDR3: CASSSDPGDSYEQYF
V: TRBV5-1
J: TRBJ2-7
size: .
D: .

DNA: TGTGCCAGCAGCTTAGTAGGCGGACTAGCGGGACCTGAGACCCAGTACTTC
CDR3: CASSLVGGLAGPETQYF
V: TRBV7-2
J: TRBJ2-5
size: .
D: TRBD2

DNA: TGTGCCATCAGTGATAGGGGGAGTTATGGCTACACCTTC
CDR3: CAISDRGSYGYTF
V: TRBV10-3
J: TRBJ1-2
size: few
D: .

DNA: TGTGCCAGCAGCCCTTGGGGGCTAGCGGGGCTCTCCTACGAGCAGTACTTC
CDR3: CASSPWGLAGLSYEQYF
V: TRBV14
J: TRBJ2-7
size: .
D: TRBD2

DNA: TGTGCCAGCAGCCAAGGGGCTAGCAGAAAGAGCTCCTACGAGCAGTACTTC
CDR3: CASSQGASRKSSYEQYF
V: TRBV14
J: TRBJ2-7
size: .
D: .

DNA: TGTGCCAGCAGCTTAGATGTGCGACAGGCCTACGAGCAGTACTTC
CDR3: CASSLDVRQAYEQYF
V: TRBV7-2
J: TRBJ2-7
size: once
D: .

DNA: TGTGCCAGCAGCGGAGGCCGACAGGGCTACTATGGCTACACCTTC
CDR3: CASSGGRQGYYGYTF
V: TRBV5-6
J: TRBJ1-2
size: .
D: TRBD1

DNA: TGTGCCAGCAGCTTAGTAGGTAGCGGGGGCACCTACGAGCAGTACTTC
CDR3: CASSLVGSGGTYEQYF
V: TRBV7-2
J: TRBJ2-7
size: once
D: TRBD2

DNA: TGTGCCAGCAGTTACCCCGGACTAGCGGCGCCTACCTACAATGAGCAGTTCTTC
CDR3: CASSYPGLAAPTYNEQFF
V: TRBV6-2/TRBV6-3
J: TRBJ2-1
size: .
D: TRBD2

DNA: TGTGCCAGCAGTTCCGGGACTAGCGCCTCTGGGGAGCAGTACTTC
CDR3: CASSSGTSASGEQYF
V: TRBV5-4
J: TRBJ2-7
size: .
D: TRBD2

DNA: TGTGCCAGTACTCACACCCGGACTCCCGGGAACACCATATATTTT
CDR3: CASTHTRTPGNTIYF
V: TRBV19
J: TRBJ1-3
size: .
D: .

DNA: TGTGCCACCAGCAGAGACACGGGGGAGACCCAGTACTTC
CDR3: CATSRDTGETQYF
V: TRBV15
J: TRBJ2-5
size: .
D: .

DNA: TGTGCCATCAGTGATAGCGGGAGGGCCTCTGGGGCCAACGTCCTGACTTTC
CDR3: CAISDSGRASGANVLTF
V: TRBV10-3
J: TRBJ2-6
size: .
D: TRBD2

DNA: TGTGCCAGCAGCTTGTGGCCTGAAGCTTTCTTT
CDR3: CASSLWPEAFF
V: TRBV6-2/TRBV6-3
J: TRBJ1-1
size: .
D: .

DNA: TGTGCCAGCAGTTTGGCGACAGGGAACGCCGGGGAGCTGTTTTTT
CDR3: CASSLATGNAGELFF
V: TRBV27
J: TRBJ2-2
size: .
D: TRBD1

DNA: TGCGCCAGCAGCTTGGCCGGGAATTTCATGTACAATGAGCAGTTCTTC
CDR3: CASSLAGNFMYNEQFF
V: TRBV5-1
J: TRBJ2-1
size: .
D: .

DNA: TGTGCCAGCTCACCCGCGGGGGGCATAGGTGGCTACACCTTC
CDR3: CASSPAGGIGGYTF
V: TRBV18
J: TRBJ1-2
size: .
D: .

DNA: TGTGCCAGCACAGGGCGGTACACCGGGGAGCTGTTTTTT
CDR3: CASTGRYTGELFF
V: TRBV5-8
J: TRBJ2-2
size: .
D: .

DNA: TGTGCCAGCAGTGGCCCCAGTACAGGGATATATAATGAAAAACTGTTTTTT
CDR3: CASSGPSTGIYNEKLFF
V: TRBV6-1
J: TRBJ1-4
size: .
D: .

DNA: TGCAGCGTTGGATTGGCAGGGAACACTGAAGCTTTCTTT
CDR3: CSVGLAGNTEAFF
V: TRBV29-1
J: TRBJ1-1
size: .
D: .

DNA: TGTGCCAGCAGCCGGGACAGGTACAATGAGCAGTTCTTC
CDR3: CASSRDRYNEQFF
V: TRBV28
J: TRBJ2-1
size: once
D: TRBD1

DNA: TGTGCCAGCACATTTCCGGGGGGCTCTGGAAACACCATATATTTT
CDR3: CASTFPGGSGNTIYF
V: TRBV28
J: TRBJ1-3
size: once
D: .

DNA: TGCGCCAGCAGCTTGGGTGCGGCAGGGGACGGTTCACCCCTCCACTTT
CDR3: CASSLGAAGDGSPLHF
V: TRBV5-1
J: TRBJ1-6
size: .
D: .

DNA: TGTGCCAGCAGTTTATCTTGGAGGAGGCCGCCAGATACGCAGTATTTT
CDR3: CASSLSWRRPPDTQYF
V: TRBV27
J: TRBJ2-3
size: .
D: .

DNA: TGTGCCAGCGGAGACCAGGGGGGCTACGAGCAGTACTTC
CDR3: CASGDQGGYEQYF
V: TRBV6-5
J: TRBJ2-7
size: .
D: .

DNA: TGTGCCAGCAGCACAGGGGGGTCGTCAAACACCGGGGAGCTGTTTTTT
CDR3: CASSTGGSSNTGELFF
V: TRBV7-6
J: TRBJ2-2
size: .
D: TRBD1

DNA: TGTGCCAGCAGCAAACGGCGGGGCTTTAATTCACCCCTCCACTTT
CDR3: CASSKRRGFNSPLHF
V: TRBV6-5
J: TRBJ1-6
size: .
D: .

DNA: TGCGCCAGCAGTCCGGGGACAGGGCCCAATGAGCAGTTCTTC
CDR3: CASSPGTGPNEQFF
V: TRBV5-1
J: TRBJ2-1
size: once
D: TRBD1

DNA: TGTGCCAGCAGCGTAGTGGACTGGTTGGATACGCAGTATTTT
CDR3: CASSVVDWLDTQYF
V: TRBV9
J: TRBJ2-3
size: .
D: .

DNA: TGTGCCAGCAGCTTCCAGGGGCGGCCTAATGAAAAACTGTTTTTT
CDR3: CASSFQGRPNEKLFF
V: TRBV7-2
J: TRBJ1-4
size: .
D: .

DNA: TGTGCCAGCTCACTACAGGGGGGCGGCCTAAGAGAGCAGTTCTTC
CDR3: CASSLQGGGLREQFF
V: TRBV18
J: TRBJ2-1
size: .
D: TRBD1

DNA: TGTGCCAGCAGCCAGTTTGCAACTAATGAAAAACTGTTTTTT
CDR3: CASSQFATNEKLFF
V: TRBV7-9
J: TRBJ1-4
size: .
D: .

DNA: TGTGCCACCAGTGACCGGAGCAATCAGCCCCAGCATTTT
CDR3: CATSDRSNQPQHF
V: TRBV24-1
J: TRBJ1-5
size: .
D: .

DNA: TGTGCCAGTAGTATCGGAGGCCTTTGGAACACCGGGGAGCTGTTTTTT
CDR3: CASSIGGLWNTGELFF
V: TRBV19
J: TRBJ2-2
size: .
D: .

DNA: TGTGCCAGCAGTGACGGGCGGGGGTATTCCAATGAGCAGTTCTTC
CDR3: CASSDGRGYSNEQFF
V: TRBV6-4
J: TRBJ2-1
size: .
D: TRBD2

DNA: TGTGCCAGTGGCCTCGGGGGGGTCTATAGCAATCAGCCCCAGCATTTT
CDR3: CASGLGGVYSNQPQHF
V: TRBV7-9
J: TRBJ1-5
size: .
D: .

DNA: TGTGCCAGCAGCCCGCCCCCAGGGGGCGGAGGCACTGAAGCTTTCTTT
CDR3: CASSPPPGGGGTEAFF
V: TRBV28
J: TRBJ1-1
size: .
D: TRBD1